The clone carrying this TCR beta chain has more than one count but fewer than ten. Its matching antigen is unknown. Using unique molecular identifiers, the investigators prepared the TCRbeta library. TCRdb analysed the PCR reads with MiXCR anew, one entry per CDR3 protein. The sample lists almost 600,000 distinct CDR3 sequences, approximately 30% seen once, with approximately 39% in the top ten. Germline loops: CDR1 MNHNS, CDR2 SASEGT. V gave up 6 bases and J gave up 6 bases; unmatched junction bases: 4. The CDR3 is made up of 13 amino acids. This specimen comes from a study of T-cell reconstitution after alpha-beta-depleted transplantation in children. Overall study results and limits: Surviving thymic progenitors and recipient T cells were the source of high TCRbeta diversity at day 60 in some patients. Newly made T cells mostly supplied T-cell counts and diversity one year after transplant.

The rearrangement uses TRBV6-1 and TRBJ2-4, with 8 bases fitting TRBD1. The receptor was isolated from a boy younger than two with Wiskott-Aldrich syndrome, due to receive a stem cell transplant. The sample was PBMCs, taken before TCRalphabeta/CD19-depleted stem cell transplant. The CDR3 loop reads CASRDRERNIQYF. The CDR3 DNA sequence: TGTGCCAGCAGGGACAGGGAGCGAAACATTCAGTACTTC.